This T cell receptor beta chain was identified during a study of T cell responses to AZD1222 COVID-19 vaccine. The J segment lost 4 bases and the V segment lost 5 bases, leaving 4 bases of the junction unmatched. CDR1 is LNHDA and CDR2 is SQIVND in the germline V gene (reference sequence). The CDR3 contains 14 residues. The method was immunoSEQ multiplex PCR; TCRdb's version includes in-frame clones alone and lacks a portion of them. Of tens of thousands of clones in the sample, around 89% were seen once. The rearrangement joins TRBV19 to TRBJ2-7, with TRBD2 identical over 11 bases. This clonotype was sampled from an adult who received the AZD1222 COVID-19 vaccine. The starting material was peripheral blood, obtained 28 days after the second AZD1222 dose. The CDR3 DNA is TGTGCCAGTAGTCGTCTAGCGGGAGGTTACGAGCAGTACTTC. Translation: CASSRLAGGYEQYF.